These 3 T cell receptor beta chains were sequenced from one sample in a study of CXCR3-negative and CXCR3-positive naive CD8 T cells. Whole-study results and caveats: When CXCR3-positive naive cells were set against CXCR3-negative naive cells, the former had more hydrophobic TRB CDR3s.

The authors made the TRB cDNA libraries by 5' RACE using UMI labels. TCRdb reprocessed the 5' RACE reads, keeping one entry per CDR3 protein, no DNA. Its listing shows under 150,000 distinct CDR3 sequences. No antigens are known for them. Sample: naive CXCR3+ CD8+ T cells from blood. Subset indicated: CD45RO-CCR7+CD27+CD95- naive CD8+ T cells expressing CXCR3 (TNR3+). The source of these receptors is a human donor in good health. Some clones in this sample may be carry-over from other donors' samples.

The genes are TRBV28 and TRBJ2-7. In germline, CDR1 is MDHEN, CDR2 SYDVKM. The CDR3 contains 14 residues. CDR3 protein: CASRGSGGPYEQYF.

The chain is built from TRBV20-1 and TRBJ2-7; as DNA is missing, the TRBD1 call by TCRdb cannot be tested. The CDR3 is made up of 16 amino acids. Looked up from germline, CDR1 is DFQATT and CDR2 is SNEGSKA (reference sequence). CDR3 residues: CSASQLHQGSSYEQYF.

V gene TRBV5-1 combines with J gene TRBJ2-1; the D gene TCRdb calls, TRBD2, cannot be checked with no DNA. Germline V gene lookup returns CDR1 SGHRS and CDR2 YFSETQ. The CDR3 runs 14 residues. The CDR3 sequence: CASLWVAAYNEQFF.